This TCR beta chain was sequenced during a study of T-cell memory formation after mild COVID-19. Notes on the study in general: Memory sampled before infection contained some responding clones, suggesting cross-reactive memory joined.

Unmatched junction bases numbered 6, after V lost 6 bases and J lost 1 base. CDR3 length: 16 amino acids. Only a few counts were recorded for this clonotype. The antigen is unknown. Using its own MiXCR run on the 5' RACE reads, TCRdb lists one record per CDR3 protein. The repertoire holds 470,000 or so distinct CDR3 sequences, about 20% seen once, with 9% to 15% in the top ten. The source is an adult woman who had mild COVID-19 (a few samples of this study predate the infection). Cell type and time point are not known. What was sequenced was PBMCs or a T cell subset sorted from them (not recorded which). The chain carries TRBV12-3 or TRBV12-4 and TRBJ2-1, with 10 bases matching TRBD1. As DNA, the CDR3 is TGTGCCAGCAGCGTCCCGGGACAGGGGTCCTACAATGAGCAGTTCTTC. This translates into CASSVPGQGSYNEQFF.